Presented here are 4 T cell receptor beta chains from one specimen sequenced in a study of cytomegalovirus exposure and HLA in healthy donors. Sequencing used immunoSEQ multiplex PCR; TCRdb keeps in-frame clones, though not all of them. The sample lists roughly 150,000 clones, approximately 82% seen once, with 30% in the top ten. The source material was PBMCs. Source of these receptors: a man aged 25 to 45 in good health and CMV-seropositive.

The rearrangement joins TRBV28 to TRBJ2-3, with D possibly being TRBD2 (5 bases). CDR3 length equals 12 residues. Trimming shortened V by 6 bases and J by 5 bases, and 9 bases separated the two germline ends. Looked up from germline, CDR1 is MDHEN and CDR2 is SYDVKM. CDR3 nucleotides: TGTGCCAGCAGAGCAAGCGGAGATACGCAGTATTTT. The encoded protein is CASRASGDTQYF.

This clone was seen a single time. The J gene is TRBJ2-5, the V gene TRBV10-3, with D maybe TRBD1 (5 bases). The CDR3 length is 14 residues. Trimming shortened V by 4 bases and J by 5 bases, and 14 bases separated the two germline ends. The germline CDR1 and CDR2 sequences are ENHRY and SYGVKD. In DNA form, the CDR3 reads TGTGCCATCAGTGTCGGGCAGGGCCGTGAGACCCAGTACTTC. Its translation is CAISVGQGRETQYF.

The gene calls are TRBV7-9 and TRBJ1-1, with D possibly TRBD1 on 5 matching bases. The CDR3 loop spans 12 amino acids. V was pared by 7 bases and J by 10 bases, with 16 bases between. Germline V lookup: CDR1 SEHNR, CDR2 FQNEAQ (reference sequence). The CDR3 here is CASNRAVGGAFF. CDR3 nucleotides: TGTGCCAGCAACCGGGCCGTGGGGGGAGCTTTCTTT.

The chain recombines TRBV2 with TRBJ1-3, with TRBD1 identical over 7 bases. The CDR3 covers 12 residues. The germline gives CDR1 SNHLY, CDR2 FYNNEI. V shed 8 bases, J shed 4 bases, and the junction held 2 bases outside the gene matches. Written as DNA, the CDR3 is TGTGCCAGCGCAGGGGGAGGAAACACCATATATTTT. This gives the protein CASAGGGNTIYF.